The 20 T cell receptor beta chains below all came from one sample that was sequenced in a study of control samples from healthy donors and cancer patients. TCRdb's copy holds only in-frame clones and misses some; the assay was immunoSEQ multiplex PCR. The sample yields around 200,000 clones, about nine tenths seen once. Sample: blood. Source of these receptors: a woman in her twenties or thirties in good health.

V usage is TRBV28 and J usage is TRBJ1-5, with 9 nucleotides matching TRBD1. This CDR3 is 15 amino acids long. V shed 7 bases, J shed 5 bases, and the junction held 9 bases outside the gene matches. The V gene's germline CDR1 is MDHEN and CDR2 SYDVKM. CDR3 sequence reads: CASTPGTGTYQPQHF. The CDR3 DNA reads as TGTGCCAGCACCCCAGGGACAGGGACATATCAGCCCCAGCATTTT. The whole variable domain, remainder taken from reference TRBV28 and TRBJ1-5, is DVKVTQSSRYLVKRTGEKVFLECVQDMDHENMFWYRQDPGLGLRLIYFSYDVKMKEKGDIPEGYSVSREKKERFSLILESASTNQTSMYLCASTPGTGTYQPQHFGDGTRLSIL.

The chain carries TRBV7-2 and TRBJ2-4, with TRBD2 matching over 7 bases. Germline V gene data show CDR1 as SGHTA and CDR2 as FQGNSA. The CDR3 runs to 15 residues. V was clipped by 4 bases and J by 8 bases; unmatched bases: 11. The DNA of the CDR3 is TGTGCCAGCAGCTGGGGAGCGGGATCGGTGGACATTCAGTACTTC. It yields the protein CASSWGAGSVDIQYF.

The J gene is TRBJ2-5, the V gene TRBV5-1; 7 bases align to TRBD1. V gave up 1 base and J gave up 2 bases; unmatched junction bases: 5. The CDR3 totals 15 residues. Germline CDR1 is SGHRS and CDR2 is YFSETQ. The CDR3 spells CASSLTGVTQETQYF. CDR3 in DNA: TGCGCCAGCAGCTTGACAGGGGTAACTCAAGAGACCCAGTACTTC. The whole variable domain, remainder taken from reference TRBV5-1 and TRBJ2-5, is KAGVTQTPRYLIKTRGQQVTLSCSPISGHRSVSWYQQTPGQGLQFLFEYFSETQRNKGNFPGRFSGRQFSNSRSEMNVSTLELGDSALYLCASSLTGVTQETQYFGPGTRLLVL.

Remarks on this clone: The same CDR3 is also encoded by other DNA sequences in this sample. This rearrangement joins TRBV5-6 to TRBJ2-3; D ambiguous. There are 13 residues in the CDR3. V was cut by 0 bases and J by 2 bases, with 4 bases left in between. Per the germline V gene, CDR1 is SGHDT and CDR2 is YYEEEE. The CDR3: CASSLAPTDTQYF. As DNA, the CDR3 is TGTGCCAGCAGCTTGGCCCCCACAGATACGCAGTATTTT.

The chain recombines TRBV5-6 with TRBJ1-2; 9 bases fit TRBD1. V trimming: 1 base; J trimming: 3 bases; junction bases outside the gene matches: 4. This CDR3 comprises 15 residues. Germline values: CDR1 SGHDT, CDR2 YYEEEE. The CDR3 loop is CASSLTGGADYGYTF. In DNA, the CDR3 is TGTGCCAGCAGCTTGACAGGGGGCGCCGACTATGGCTACACCTTC. Combining the CDR3 with reference TRBV5-6 and TRBJ1-2 gives the whole variable domain DAGVTQSPTHLIKTRGQQVTLRCSPKSGHDTVSWYQQALGQGPQFIFQYYEEEERQRGNFPDRFSGHQFPNYSSELNVNALLLGDSALYLCASSLTGGADYGYTFGSGTRLTVV.

V gene TRBV5-1 combines with J gene TRBJ1-1, with 12 bases that match TRBD1. The germline V gene encodes CDR1 SGHRS and CDR2 YFSETQ. This CDR3 has 16 residues. After removal of 3 bases from V and 5 bases from J, the junction contained 8 bases not matched to a gene. The DNA of the CDR3 is TGCGCCAGCAGCTCGGGACAGGGGGCGATCGGGACTGAAGCTTTCTTT. Translated: CASSSGQGAIGTEAFF.

The gene calls are TRBV3-1 (or the pseudogene TRBV3-2) and TRBJ1-2; D is ambiguous. The CDR3 totals 11 residues. The V gene's germline CDR1 is LGHDT and CDR2 YNNKEL (reference sequence). V lost 3 bases and J 4 bases, leaving 3 bases between the germline ends. The CDR3 DNA reads as TGTGCCAGCAGCCATAGCTATGGCTACACCTTC. This codes for CASSHSYGYTF.

The chain joins TRBV9 to TRBJ2-1; 10 nucleotides align to TRBD2. The CDR3 sequence is 16 residues long. Trimming removed 0 bases from V and 7 bases from J; junction bases left unmatched: 7. Germline CDR1 reads SGDLS; CDR2 reads YYNGEE. The CDR3 here is CASSVGNSGRSNEQFF. The DNA for the CDR3 is TGTGCCAGCAGCGTAGGAAATAGCGGGAGGAGTAATGAGCAGTTCTTC. Looking up the rest from reference TRBV9 and TRBJ2-1 gives the full variable domain: DSGVTQTPKHLITATGQRVTLRCSPRSGDLSVYWYQQSLDQGLQFLIQYYNGEERAKGNILERFSAQQFPDLHSELNLSSLELGDSALYFCASSVGNSGRSNEQFFGPGTRLTVL.

With respect to this clone: The same CDR3 arises from other DNA sequences in this sample as well. This chain links TRBV19 with TRBJ1-1; no definite D call. V lost 3 bases and J lost 0, with 5 bases in between. There are 13 residues in the CDR3. From germline, CDR1 is LNHDA and CDR2 SQIVND (reference sequence). Here the CDR3 reads CASSMYMNTEAFF. DNA of the CDR3: TGTGCCAGTAGTATGTACATGAACACTGAAGCTTTCTTT.

CDR3 sequence (DNA): TGTGCCAGCAGTTTATACGGTTTCAATTCACCCCTCCACTTT. Translating gives CASSLYGFNSPLHF. V usage is TRBV28 and J usage is TRBJ1-6; D call uncertain. V was shortened by 1 base and J by 7 bases, with 8 bases between the two germline ends. Germline CDR1 MDHEN, CDR2 SYDVKM. The CDR3 covers 14 residues.

In DNA form, the CDR3 reads TGTGCCAGCAGCCAAGGGGACAGGGTATTAGGCTACACCTTC. Translating gives CASSQGDRVLGYTF. V and J are TRBV14 and TRBJ1-2; TRBD1 agrees at 9 bases. This CDR3 contains 14 residues. Germline V gives CDR1 SGHDN, CDR2 FVKESK. V shed 1 base, J shed 8 bases, and the junction held 5 bases outside the gene matches. Full variable domain (remainder filled in from reference TRBV14 and TRBJ1-2): EAGVTQFPSHSVIEKGQTVTLRCDPISGHDNLYWYRRVMGKEIKFLLHFVKESKQDESGMPNNRFLAERTGGTYSTLKVQPAELEDSGVYFCASSQGDRVLGYTFGSGTRLTVV.

CDR3 bases: TGTGCCACCAGCAGAGATCGGCAGGCCGAGCAGTACTTC. Protein product: CATSRDRQAEQYF. The V and J genes are TRBV15 and TRBJ2-7, with D unclear. The V end was cut by 0 bases, the J end by 6 bases, with 9 bases between. The CDR3 covers 13 residues. The germline CDR1 and CDR2 sequences are LNHNV and YYDKDF (reference sequence).

J is TRBJ2-1 and V is TRBV5-1, with no clear D. Trimming cost V 6 bases and J 0 bases, with 4 bases left between them. The CDR3 has 12 residues. The germline V gene encodes CDR1 SGHRS and CDR2 YFSETQ. CDR3 in amino acids: CASKVSYNEQFF. CDR3 coding DNA: TGCGCCAGCAAGGTCTCCTACAATGAGCAGTTCTTC.

The V gene is TRBV6-2 or TRBV6-3, the J gene TRBJ1-6; D gene ambiguous. The CDR3 length is 15 residues. The V gene's germline CDR1 is MNHEY and CDR2 SVGEGT. V was shortened by 2 bases and J by 5 bases, with 10 bases between the two germline ends. This CDR3 is CASSYRAENNSPLHF. CDR3 nucleotide sequence: TGTGCCAGCAGTTACCGTGCAGAGAATAATTCACCCCTCCACTTT.

This chain uses TRBV25-1 with TRBJ2-3; tentative D call: TRBD1 (6 bases). Germline V lookup: CDR1 MGHDK, CDR2 SYGVNS. The CDR3 has 14 amino acids. V lost 3 bases to trimming and J lost 2 bases, with 9 bases between them. CDR3 in DNA: TGTGCCAGCAGTGACGCAGGGGTCACAGATACGCAGTATTTT. This codes for CASSDAGVTDTQYF.

This chain joins TRBV27 and TRBJ2-4, with a possible D match to TRBD1 (6 bases). The CDR3 runs to 14 residues. V was trimmed by 5 bases and J by 3 bases, leaving 11 bases between them. Germline-derived CDR1 and CDR2 are MNHEY and SMNVEV (reference sequence). This CDR3 is CASSPQGIKNIQYF. In DNA, the CDR3 is TGTGCCAGCAGTCCTCAGGGGATCAAAAACATTCAGTACTTC.

CDR3 amino acids: CASSREDSSGNTIYF. The CDR3 DNA reads TGCGCCAGCAGCCGCGAGGACAGCTCTGGAAACACCATATATTTT. The chain uses TRBV5-1 and TRBJ1-3; a weak D match, TRBD1 (6 bases). Germline V gives CDR1 SGHRS, CDR2 YFSETQ. The CDR3 contains 15 residues. The V gene lost 4 bases and the J gene lost 0 bases, with 11 bases spanning the gap.

V gene TRBV19 combines with J gene TRBJ1-6; 7 nucleotides agree with TRBD1. Germline CDR1 LNHDA, CDR2 SQIVND (reference sequence). The V segment lost 5 bases and the J segment 7 bases; nucleotides outside the gene matches: 5. This CDR3 is 14 amino acids long. Here the CDR3 DNA reads TGTGCCAGTAGTCTCGACAGGGTCAATTCACCCCTCCACTTT. Protein sequence: CASSLDRVNSPLHF.

This chain uses TRBV9 with TRBJ2-2, with TRBD1 matching over 10 bases. Trimming took 4 bases from V and 1 from J; bases not matched to a gene: 7. Germline-derived CDR1 and CDR2 are SGDLS and YYNGEE. CDR3 length: 17 amino acids. The CDR3 coding sequence is TGTGCCAGCAGCTCTGCCCGGGACAGGGGGAACACCGGGGAGCTGTTTTTT. Amino acids: CASSSARDRGNTGELFF.

This clone has a single count. V usage is TRBV29-1 and J usage is TRBJ2-1; D remains unclear. Germline CDR1 is SQVTM and CDR2 is ANQGSEA. Trimming left V 1 base short and J 5 bases short, with 6 bases between. This CDR3 has 12 residues. This CDR3 is CSVEGPNNEQFF. In DNA, the CDR3 is TGCAGCGTTGAAGGGCCAAACAATGAGCAGTTCTTC.